These 25 T cell receptor beta chains were all obtained from the same sample, sequenced in a study of blood T cell repertoires in COVID-19. Assay used: immunoSEQ multiplex PCR; TCRdb lists only in-frame clones, some missing. The data show about 310,000 clones, about 88% seen once. The sequenced material came from peripheral blood. These receptors came from a man between 65 and 80 years old with acute or convalescent COVID-19.

The V call is TRBV6-2 or TRBV6-3, the J call TRBJ2-7, with TRBD1 matching over 9 bases. The V gene's germline CDR1 is MNHEY and CDR2 SVGEGT. V lost 5 bases and J lost 2; bases outside the gene matches: 4. The CDR3 has 14 residues. CDR3: CASSQRQGAYEQYF. The DNA for the CDR3 is TGTGCCAGCAGTCAAAGACAGGGGGCCTACGAGCAGTACTTC.

The chain links TRBV4-2 to TRBJ1-6, with 8 bases fitting TRBD1. The CDR3 spans 16 residues. After removal of 4 bases from V and 7 bases from J, the junction contained 9 bases not matched to a gene. The germline V gene has CDR1 LGHNA and CDR2 YNFKEQ. The CDR3 spells CASSPIVAGGNSPLHF. The CDR3, as DNA: TGTGCCAGCAGCCCGATAGTAGCAGGGGGCAATTCACCCCTCCACTTT.

The genes are TRBV21-1 and TRBJ2-2; TRBD2 was called by the table and not checked on the DNA. TRBV21-1 is noted as a pseudogene. This CDR3 spans 16 amino acids. This CDR3 reads CASSPSPLADTGELFF. The CDR3 DNA reads TGTGCCAGCAGCCCGAGCCCACTAGCGGACACCGGGGAGCTGTTTTTT.

This chain uses TRBV20-1 with TRBJ1-1, with 7 bases matching TRBD1. The V gene's germline CDR1 is DFQATT and CDR2 SNEGSKA (reference sequence). The CDR3 loop spans 12 amino acids. The ends lost 3 bases at V and 6 bases at J; junction bases unmatched: 4. The CDR3 reads CSASRGHPEAFF. The CDR3 DNA sequence: TGCAGTGCTAGTAGGGGGCACCCTGAAGCTTTCTTT.

This chain connects TRBV7-2 to TRBJ2-5; 7 nucleotides line up with TRBD1. Per germline, CDR1 SGHTA and CDR2 FQGNSA. The CDR3 spans 13 residues. V shed 3 bases and J 8 bases; nucleotides not matched to a gene: 6. Here the CDR3 reads CASSFETGFTQYF. CDR3 DNA sequence: TGTGCCAGCAGCTTCGAGACAGGGTTTACCCAGTACTTC.

The gene calls are TRBV7-3 and TRBJ1-4; 10 nucleotides align to TRBD1. V lost 0 bases, J lost 8 bases, and 6 bases stayed unmatched. The germline CDR1 and CDR2 sequences are SGHTA and FQGTGA. The CDR3 is 16 amino acids. This CDR3 is CASSLTAGTGEEKLFF. For the CDR3, the DNA is TGTGCCAGCAGCTTAACTGCCGGGACAGGGGAGGAAAAACTGTTTTTT.

This clone was seen a few times. V and J are TRBV5-6 and TRBJ2-5; possibly TRBD1 for D (5 bases). This CDR3 region has 13 residues. Germline CDR1 SGHDT, CDR2 YYEEEE. The ends were cut back, 4 bases at V and 5 bases at J, with 12 bases in the middle. CDR3: CASSGRVEETQYF. Written as DNA, the CDR3 is TGTGCCAGCAGCGGCAGGGTGGAGGAGACCCAGTACTTC.

The rearrangement uses TRBV20-1 and TRBJ2-1; D gene ambiguous. The CDR3 consists of 11 residues. Germline CDR1 DFQATT, CDR2 SNEGSKA (reference sequence). Trimming left V 6 bases short and J 7 bases short, with 10 bases between. The CDR3 nucleotides read TGCAGTGCCCCCGAGTTAAATGAGCAGTTCTTC. It translates to CSAPELNEQFF.

The rearrangement links TRBV4-2 to TRBJ1-4; D is unresolved. This CDR3 is built from 15 residues. Germline values: CDR1 LGHNA, CDR2 YNFKEQ. Deletions cut 5 bases from V and 7 bases from J, with 17 bases between. In DNA, the CDR3 is TGTGCCAGCAGCGCCCAACCGGAGGTCAGTGAAAAACTGTTTTTT. This translates into CASSAQPEVSEKLFF.

V and J are TRBV19 and TRBJ1-1; D is perhaps TRBD1 (5 bases). Trimming took off 1 base at V and 10 bases at J, with 19 bases between the two ends. This CDR3 is built from 15 residues. Germline values: CDR1 LNHDA, CDR2 SQIVND (reference sequence). CDR3 coding DNA: TGTGCCAGTAGTATAGCCAGGCCGGGGGGACCTGGAGCTTTCTTT. Its protein product is CASSIARPGGPGAFF.

The V and J genes are TRBV9 and TRBJ1-1; no clear D gene. Germline V gives CDR1 SGDLS, CDR2 YYNGEE. V was pared by 0 bases and J by 0 bases, with 9 bases between. CDR3 size: 15 residues. CDR3 in amino acids: CASSVGALMNTEAFF. For the CDR3, the DNA is TGTGCCAGCAGCGTAGGCGCCCTAATGAACACTGAAGCTTTCTTT.

This chain uses TRBV5-1 with TRBJ2-1; TRBD1 agrees at 8 bases. Germline V gene sequence: CDR1 SGHRS, CDR2 YFSETQ. After removal of 7 bases from V and 5 bases from J, the junction contained 5 bases not matched to a gene. This CDR3 region has 13 residues. CDR3 coding DNA: TGCGCCAGCTGGACAGGGAACCACAATGAGCAGTTCTTC. Protein: CASWTGNHNEQFF.

DNA for the CDR3: TGTGCCAGCAGACGAGAGATCGGGGAGCTGTTTTTT. Encoded protein: CASRREIGELFF. The J gene is TRBJ2-2, the V gene TRBV6-5; unclear D gene. Germline-derived CDR1 and CDR2 are MNHEY and SVGAGI. Trimming removed 6 bases from V and 7 bases from J, with 9 bases in between. The CDR3 is 12 amino acids.

The V and J genes are TRBV10-2 and TRBJ2-3, with D possibly being TRBD1 (6 bases). V shed 6 bases and J shed 2 bases, with 9 bases lying between them. This CDR3 is built from 13 residues. Per germline, CDR1 WSHSY and CDR2 SAAADI. The CDR3 protein is CASRRQVTDTQYF. The CDR3 nucleotides read TGCGCCAGCAGACGACAGGTCACAGATACGCAGTATTTT.

This chain links TRBV7-2 with TRBJ2-3; D unclear. Germline V gene lookup returns CDR1 SGHTA and CDR2 FQGNSA. Trimming shortened V by 1 base and J by 0 bases, and 14 bases separated the two germline ends. The CDR3 loop spans 17 amino acids. For the CDR3, the DNA is TGTGCCAGCAGCTTAGATGGAGCAGCCGATAGCACAGATACGCAGTATTTT. It yields the protein CASSLDGAADSTDTQYF. Full variable domain (outside the CDR3, taken from reference TRBV7-2 and TRBJ2-3): GAGVSQSPSNKVTEKGKDVELRCDPISGHTALYWYRQSLGQGLEFLIYFQGNSAPDKSGLPSDRFSAERTGGSVSTLTIQRTQQEDSAVYLCASSLDGAADSTDTQYFGPGTRLTVL.

The chain is built from TRBV9 and TRBJ2-5; 7 bases fit TRBD1. Germline CDR1 reads SGDLS; CDR2 reads YYNGEE. V was pared by 0 bases and J by 4 bases, with 9 bases of the junction left unmatched. The CDR3 runs 16 residues. Written as DNA, the CDR3 is TGTGCCAGCAGCGTAGCGCCATGGGACAGCTTAGAGACCCAGTACTTC. This translates into CASSVAPWDSLETQYF.

This chain connects TRBV6-2 or TRBV6-3 to TRBJ2-2; a weak D match, TRBD2 (7 bases). Germline CDR1 reads MNHEY; CDR2 reads SVGEGT. The V gene lost 3 bases and the J gene lost 4 bases, with 18 bases spanning the gap. This CDR3 has 17 amino acids. CDR3 nucleotide sequence: TGTGCCAGCAGTTATAAGGTCGGGGGGCCGATCACCGGGGAGCTGTTTTTT. Protein product: CASSYKVGGPITGELFF.

J is TRBJ1-2 and V is TRBV5-5, with TRBD1 identical over 7 bases. The V gene's germline CDR1 is SGHKS and CDR2 YYEKEE (reference sequence). CDR3 length equals 13 residues. The junction had 3 bases not matched to a gene; V was cut back by 3 bases and J by 4 bases. CDR3 nucleotide sequence: TGTGCCAGCAGCTCGACAGGGATCTATGGCTACACCTTC. Translation gives CASSSTGIYGYTF. Together with reference TRBV5-5 and TRBJ1-2, the CDR3 gives the full variable domain: DAGVTQSPTHLIKTRGQQVTLRCSPISGHKSVSWYQQVLGQGPQFIFQYYEKEERGRGNFPDRFSARQFPNYSSELNVNALLLGDSALYLCASSSTGIYGYTFGSGTRLTVV.

This clone appeared once. The chain employs TRBV5-4 and TRBJ1-6; D possibly corresponds to TRBD1 (6 bases). The CDR3 sequence is 16 residues long. The germline gives CDR1 SGHNT, CDR2 YYREEE (reference sequence). V gave up 4 bases and J gave up 7 bases, with 18 bases separating them. CDR3 residues: CASSPGGGPGNSPLHF. The CDR3 region has the DNA TGTGCCAGCAGCCCAGGCGGGGGGCCTGGGAATTCACCCCTCCACTTT.

The sample holds one count of this clone. The genes are TRBV5-4 and TRBJ1-6, with 8 positions matching TRBD1. J gave up 6 bases and V 0 bases, and 5 bases lay outside the gene matches. Germline CDR1 and CDR2: SGHNT and YYREEE (reference sequence). This CDR3 spans 16 amino acids. CDR3 sequence: CASSLVDREFNSPLHF. DNA for the CDR3: TGTGCCAGCAGCTTGGTGGACAGGGAGTTTAATTCACCCCTCCACTTT.

This chain links TRBV11-2 with TRBJ2-2; 9 bases line up with TRBD2. Germline trimming cut 5 bases from V and 5 bases from J; bases unmatched to any gene: 9. The CDR3 is 16 residues long. In germline, CDR1 is SGHAT, CDR2 FQNNGV. CDR3 sequence reads: CASSRGAGGQTGELFF. The CDR3 DNA is TGTGCCAGCAGCAGGGGCGCGGGGGGGCAGACCGGGGAGCTGTTTTTT.

The V gene is TRBV2, the J gene TRBJ1-6; 9 bases line up with TRBD1. Germline CDR1 and CDR2: SNHLY and FYNNEI. With 7 bases clipped from V and 8 bases from J, the junction kept 9 bases outside the gene matches. CDR3 length equals 15 residues. CDR3: CASTRDRASYSPLHF. The CDR3 DNA reads as TGTGCCAGCACCAGGGACAGGGCCTCGTATTCACCCCTCCACTTT.

The V gene is TRBV2, the J gene TRBJ1-2; unclear D gene. The V end lost 6 bases, the J end lost 7 bases, and 12 bases lay between the germline ends. The length of the CDR3 is 12 residues. Germline-derived CDR1 and CDR2 are SNHLY and FYNNEI. The CDR3 DNA reads as TGTGCCAGCAGCTTGACACGACCTGGCTACACCTTC. Protein: CASSLTRPGYTF.

The chain couples TRBV6-2 or TRBV6-3 to TRBJ2-7; TRBD2 aligns across 11 bases. The trim removed 4 bases at V and 6 bases at J, leaving 5 bases unmatched. The CDR3 has 14 amino acids. Germline CDR1 MNHEY, CDR2 SVGEGT. In nucleotides, the CDR3 is TGTGCCAGCAGTTTCGGACTAGCGGGTTTCGAGCAGTACTTC. It yields the protein CASSFGLAGFEQYF.

A single count supports this clone. The V and J genes are TRBV7-2 and TRBJ2-7, with TRBD1 matching over 8 bases. Germline V gene sequence: CDR1 SGHTA, CDR2 FQGNSA. The CDR3 covers 15 residues. Losses at the gene ends were 0 bases for V and 2 bases for J; bases not matched to a gene: 3. The chain's CDR3 is CASSLAGTGTYEQYF. CDR3 bases: TGTGCCAGCAGCTTAGCCGGGACAGGAACCTACGAGCAGTACTTC.